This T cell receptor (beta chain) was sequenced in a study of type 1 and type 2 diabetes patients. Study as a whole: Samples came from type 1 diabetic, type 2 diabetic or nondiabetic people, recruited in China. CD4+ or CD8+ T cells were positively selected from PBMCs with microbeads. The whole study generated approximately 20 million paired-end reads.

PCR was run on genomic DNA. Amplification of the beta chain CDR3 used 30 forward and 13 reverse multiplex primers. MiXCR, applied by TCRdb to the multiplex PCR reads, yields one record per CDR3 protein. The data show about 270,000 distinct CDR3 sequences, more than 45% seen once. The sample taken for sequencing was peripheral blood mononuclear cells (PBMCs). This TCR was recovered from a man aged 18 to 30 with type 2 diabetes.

CDR3 nucleotides: TGTGCCACCGCTGGAGGGTTTAGCACAGATACGCAGTATTTT. It translates to CATAGGFSTDTQYF. The chain uses TRBV10-3 and TRBJ2-3; the D gene is possibly TRBD2 (6 bases). The CDR3 runs 14 residues. Trimming pared 10 bases from V and 0 bases from J, leaving 14 bases between. Germline-derived CDR1 and CDR2 are ENHRY and SYGVKD.